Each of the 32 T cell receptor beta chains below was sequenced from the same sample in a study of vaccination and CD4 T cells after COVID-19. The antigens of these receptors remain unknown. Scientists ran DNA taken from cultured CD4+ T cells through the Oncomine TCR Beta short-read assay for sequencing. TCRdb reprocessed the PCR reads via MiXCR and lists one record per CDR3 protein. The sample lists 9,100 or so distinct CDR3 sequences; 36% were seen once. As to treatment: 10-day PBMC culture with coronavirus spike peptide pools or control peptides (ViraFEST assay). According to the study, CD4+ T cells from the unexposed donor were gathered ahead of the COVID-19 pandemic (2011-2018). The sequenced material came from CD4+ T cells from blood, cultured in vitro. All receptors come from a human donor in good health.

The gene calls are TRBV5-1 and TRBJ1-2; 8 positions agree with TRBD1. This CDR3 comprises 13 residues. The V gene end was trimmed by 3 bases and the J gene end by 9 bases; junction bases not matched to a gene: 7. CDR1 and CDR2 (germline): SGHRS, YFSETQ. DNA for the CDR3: TGCGCCAGCAGCTCGGAGCAGGGGGCGAGCTACACCTTC. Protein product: CASSSEQGASYTF.

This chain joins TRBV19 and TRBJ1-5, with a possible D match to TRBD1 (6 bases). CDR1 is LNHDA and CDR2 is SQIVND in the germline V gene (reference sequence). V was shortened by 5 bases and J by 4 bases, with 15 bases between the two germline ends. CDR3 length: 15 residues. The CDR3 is CASSASGGANQPQHF. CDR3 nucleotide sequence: TGTGCCAGTAGTGCCTCGGGGGGGGCTAATCAGCCCCAGCATTTT.

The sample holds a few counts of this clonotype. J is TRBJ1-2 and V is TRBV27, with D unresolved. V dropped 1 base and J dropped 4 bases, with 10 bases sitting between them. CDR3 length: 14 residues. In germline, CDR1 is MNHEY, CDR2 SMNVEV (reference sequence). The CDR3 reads CASSLYGGSYGYTF. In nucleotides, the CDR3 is TGTGCCAGCAGTTTATATGGCGGGAGCTATGGCTACACCTTC.

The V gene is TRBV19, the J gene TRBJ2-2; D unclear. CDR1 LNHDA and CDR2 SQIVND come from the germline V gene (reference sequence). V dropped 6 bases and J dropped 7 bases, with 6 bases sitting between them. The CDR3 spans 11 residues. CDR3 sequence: CASRTLGELFF. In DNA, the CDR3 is TGTGCCAGTAGGACCCTCGGGGAGCTGTTTTTT. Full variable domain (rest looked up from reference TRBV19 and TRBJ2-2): DGGITQSPKYLFRKEGQNVTLSCEQNLNHDAMYWYRQDPGQGLRLIYYSQIVNDFQKGDIAEGYSVSREKKESFPLTVTSAQKNPTAFYLCASRTLGELFFGEGSRLTVL.

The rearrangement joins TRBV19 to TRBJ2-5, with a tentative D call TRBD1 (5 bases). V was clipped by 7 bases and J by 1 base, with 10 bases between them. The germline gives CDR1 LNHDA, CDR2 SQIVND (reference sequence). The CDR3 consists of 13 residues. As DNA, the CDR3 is TGTGCCAGTAAGGGCAGGGCCCAAGAGACCCAGTACTTC. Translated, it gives CASKGRAQETQYF.

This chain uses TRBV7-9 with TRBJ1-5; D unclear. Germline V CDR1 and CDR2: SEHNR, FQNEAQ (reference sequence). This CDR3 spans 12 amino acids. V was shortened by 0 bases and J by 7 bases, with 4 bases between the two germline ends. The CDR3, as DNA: TGTGCCAGCAGCTTAGCAGGACAGCCCCAGCATTTT. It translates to CASSLAGQPQHF.

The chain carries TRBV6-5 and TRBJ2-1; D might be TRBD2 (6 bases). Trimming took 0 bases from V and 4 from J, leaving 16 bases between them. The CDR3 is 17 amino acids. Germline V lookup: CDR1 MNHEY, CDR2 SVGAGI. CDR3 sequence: CASSYSTIGGEYNEQFF. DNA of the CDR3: TGTGCCAGCAGTTACTCGACAATCGGCGGGGAATACAATGAGCAGTTCTTC.

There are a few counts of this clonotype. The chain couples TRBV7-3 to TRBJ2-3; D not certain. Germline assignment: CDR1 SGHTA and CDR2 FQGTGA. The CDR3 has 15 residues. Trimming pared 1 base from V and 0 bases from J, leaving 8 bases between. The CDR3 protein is CASSLNAASTDTQYF. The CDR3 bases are TGTGCCAGCAGCTTAAATGCAGCTAGCACAGATACGCAGTATTTT.

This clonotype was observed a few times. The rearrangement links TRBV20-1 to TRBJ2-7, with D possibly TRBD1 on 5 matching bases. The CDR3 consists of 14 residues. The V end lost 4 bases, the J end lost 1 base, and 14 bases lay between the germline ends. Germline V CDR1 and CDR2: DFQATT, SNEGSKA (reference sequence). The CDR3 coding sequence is TGCAGTGCTATGACAGTAGAGGCTTCCTACGAGCAGTACTTC. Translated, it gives CSAMTVEASYEQYF.

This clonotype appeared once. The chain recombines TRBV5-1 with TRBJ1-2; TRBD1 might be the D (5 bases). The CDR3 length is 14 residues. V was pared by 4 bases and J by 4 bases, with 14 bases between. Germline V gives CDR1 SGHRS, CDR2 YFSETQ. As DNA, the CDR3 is TGCGCCAGCAGCGCCGGGACGCCCGGCTATGGCTACACCTTC. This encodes CASSAGTPGYGYTF.

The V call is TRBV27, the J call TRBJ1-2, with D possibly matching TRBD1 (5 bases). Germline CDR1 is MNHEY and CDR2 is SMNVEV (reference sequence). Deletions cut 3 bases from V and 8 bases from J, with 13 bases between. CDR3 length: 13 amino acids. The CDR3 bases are TGTGCCAGCAGTTTCATAGGGGCTGGGGGCTACACCTTC. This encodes CASSFIGAGGYTF.

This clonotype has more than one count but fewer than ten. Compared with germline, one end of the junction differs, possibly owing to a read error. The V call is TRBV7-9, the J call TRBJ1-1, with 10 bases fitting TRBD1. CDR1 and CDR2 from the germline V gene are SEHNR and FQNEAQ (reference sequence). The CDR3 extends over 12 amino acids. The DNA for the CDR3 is TGCGCCAGCAGGGGACAGGGGACTGAAGCTTTCTTT. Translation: CASRGQGTEAFF.

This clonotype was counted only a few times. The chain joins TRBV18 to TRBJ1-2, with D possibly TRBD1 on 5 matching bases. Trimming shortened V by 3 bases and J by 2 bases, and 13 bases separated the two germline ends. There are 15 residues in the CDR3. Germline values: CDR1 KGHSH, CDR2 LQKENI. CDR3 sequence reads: CASSPTTTENYGYTF. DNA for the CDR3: TGTGCCAGCTCACCTACTACGACAGAGAACTATGGCTACACCTTC.

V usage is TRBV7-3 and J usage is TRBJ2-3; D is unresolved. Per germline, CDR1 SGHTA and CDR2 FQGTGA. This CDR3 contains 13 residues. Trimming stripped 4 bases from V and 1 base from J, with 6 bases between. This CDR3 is CASSSSGTDTQYF. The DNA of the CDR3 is TGTGCCAGCAGCTCTTCTGGCACAGATACGCAGTATTTT.

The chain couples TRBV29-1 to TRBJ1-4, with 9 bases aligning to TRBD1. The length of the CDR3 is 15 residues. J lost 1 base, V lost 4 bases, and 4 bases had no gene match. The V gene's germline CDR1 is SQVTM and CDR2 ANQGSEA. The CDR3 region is CSVGDRVGTNEKLFF. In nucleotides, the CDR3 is TGCAGCGTTGGGGACAGGGTAGGAACTAATGAAAAACTGTTTTTT.

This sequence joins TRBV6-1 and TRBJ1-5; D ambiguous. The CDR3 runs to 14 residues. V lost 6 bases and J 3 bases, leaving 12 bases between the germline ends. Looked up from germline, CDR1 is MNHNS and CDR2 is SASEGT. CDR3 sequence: CASSSRVNNQPQHF. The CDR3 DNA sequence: TGTGCCAGCAGCTCCCGGGTCAACAATCAGCCCCAGCATTTT.

The CDR3 region has the DNA TGCGCCAGCAGGTCGACCGAGGTGAACACTGAAGCTTTCTTT. The encoded protein is CASRSTEVNTEAFF. J is TRBJ1-1 and V is TRBV5-1; D unresolved. Germline V gene lookup returns CDR1 SGHRS and CDR2 YFSETQ. The CDR3 consists of 14 residues. Between the trimmed V and J ends, which lost 5 bases and 0 bases, there was a span of 11 bases.

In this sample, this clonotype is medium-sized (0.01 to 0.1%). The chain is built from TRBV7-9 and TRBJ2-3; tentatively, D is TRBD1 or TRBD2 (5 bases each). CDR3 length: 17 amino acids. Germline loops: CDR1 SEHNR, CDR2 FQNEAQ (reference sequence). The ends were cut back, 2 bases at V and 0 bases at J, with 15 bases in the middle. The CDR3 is CASSLRGGQVSTDTQYF. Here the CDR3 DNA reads TGTGCCAGCAGCTTAAGGGGCGGGCAGGTCAGCACAGATACGCAGTATTTT.

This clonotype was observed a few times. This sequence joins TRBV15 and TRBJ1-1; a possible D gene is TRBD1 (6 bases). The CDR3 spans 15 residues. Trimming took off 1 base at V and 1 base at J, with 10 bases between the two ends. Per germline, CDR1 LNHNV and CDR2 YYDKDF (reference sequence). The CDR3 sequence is CATSRGGAGNTEAFF. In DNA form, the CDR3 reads TGTGCCACCAGCAGAGGGGGGGCGGGGAACACTGAAGCTTTCTTT.

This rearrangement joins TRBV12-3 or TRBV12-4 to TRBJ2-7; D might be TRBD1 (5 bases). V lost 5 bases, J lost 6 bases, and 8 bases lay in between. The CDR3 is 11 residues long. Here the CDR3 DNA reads TGTGCCAGCAGTGGGGCGTTCGAGCAGTACTTC. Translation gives CASSGAFEQYF.

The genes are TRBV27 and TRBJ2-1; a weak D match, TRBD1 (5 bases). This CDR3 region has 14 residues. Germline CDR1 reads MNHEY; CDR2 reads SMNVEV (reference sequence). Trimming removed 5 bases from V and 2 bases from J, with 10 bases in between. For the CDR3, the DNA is TGTGCCAGCAGTCTCCCACAGGCCTACAATGAGCAGTTCTTC. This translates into CASSLPQAYNEQFF.

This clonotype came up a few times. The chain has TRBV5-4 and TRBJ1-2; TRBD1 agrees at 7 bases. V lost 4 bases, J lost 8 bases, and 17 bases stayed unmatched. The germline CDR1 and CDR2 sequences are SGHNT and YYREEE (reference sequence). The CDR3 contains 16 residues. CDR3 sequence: CASSIPGPQGRRGYTF. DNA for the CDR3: TGTGCCAGCAGCATCCCGGGGCCACAGGGGCGTCGGGGCTACACCTTC. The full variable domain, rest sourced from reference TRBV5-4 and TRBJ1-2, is ETGVTQSPTHLIKTRGQQVTLRCSSQSGHNTVSWYQQALGQGPQFIFQYYREEENGRGNFPPRFSGLQFPNYSSELNVNALELDDSALYLCASSIPGPQGRRGYTFGSGTRLTVV.

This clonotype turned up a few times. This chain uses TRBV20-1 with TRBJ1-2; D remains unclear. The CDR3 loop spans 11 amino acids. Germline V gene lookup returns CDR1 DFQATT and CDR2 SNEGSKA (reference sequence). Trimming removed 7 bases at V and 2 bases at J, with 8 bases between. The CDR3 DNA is TGCAGTGTCTTAGTAAACTATGGCTACACCTTC. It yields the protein CSVLVNYGYTF.

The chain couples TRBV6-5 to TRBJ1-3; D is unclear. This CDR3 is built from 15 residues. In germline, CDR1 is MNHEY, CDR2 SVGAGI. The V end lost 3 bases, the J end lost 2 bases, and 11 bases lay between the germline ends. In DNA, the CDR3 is TGTGCCAGCAGTTATAGCATAAGACCTGGAAACACCATATATTTT. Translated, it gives CASSYSIRPGNTIYF.

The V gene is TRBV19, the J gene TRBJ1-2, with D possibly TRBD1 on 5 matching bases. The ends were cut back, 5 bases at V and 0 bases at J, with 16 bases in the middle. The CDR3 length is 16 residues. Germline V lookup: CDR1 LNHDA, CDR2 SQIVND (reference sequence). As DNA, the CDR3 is TGTGCCAGTAGTCCGAGCCTTACGACAGCTAACTATGGCTACACCTTC. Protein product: CASSPSLTTANYGYTF.

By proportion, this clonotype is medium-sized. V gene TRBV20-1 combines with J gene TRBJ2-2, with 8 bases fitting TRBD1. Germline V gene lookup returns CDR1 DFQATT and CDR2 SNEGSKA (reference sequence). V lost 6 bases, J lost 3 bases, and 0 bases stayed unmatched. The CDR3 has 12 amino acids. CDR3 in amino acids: CSADRDTGELFF. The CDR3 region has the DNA TGCAGTGCGGACAGGGACACCGGGGAGCTGTTTTTT.

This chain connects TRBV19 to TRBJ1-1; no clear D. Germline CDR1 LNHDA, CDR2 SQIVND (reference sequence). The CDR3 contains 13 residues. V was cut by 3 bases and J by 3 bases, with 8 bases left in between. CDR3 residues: CASSILLYTEAFF. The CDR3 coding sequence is TGTGCCAGTAGTATTCTTCTATACACTGAAGCTTTCTTT.

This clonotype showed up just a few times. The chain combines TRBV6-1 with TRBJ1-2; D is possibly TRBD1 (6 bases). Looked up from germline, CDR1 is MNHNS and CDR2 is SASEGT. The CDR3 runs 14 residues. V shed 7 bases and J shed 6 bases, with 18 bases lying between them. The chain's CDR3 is CASILAGESHGYTF. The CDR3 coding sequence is TGTGCCAGCATTTTAGCAGGGGAAAGCCATGGCTACACCTTC.

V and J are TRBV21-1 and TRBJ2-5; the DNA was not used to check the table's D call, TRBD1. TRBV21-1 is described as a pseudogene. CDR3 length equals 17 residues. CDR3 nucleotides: TGTGCCAGCAGCACCCCGGGACAGGGGGCGCTTCAAGAGACCCAGTACTTC. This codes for CASSTPGQGALQETQYF.

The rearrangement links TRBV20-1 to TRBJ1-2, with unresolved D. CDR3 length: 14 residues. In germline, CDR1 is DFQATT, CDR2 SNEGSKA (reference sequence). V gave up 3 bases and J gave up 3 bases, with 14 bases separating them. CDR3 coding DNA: TGCAGTGCTAGGAGGGTGGACGGATACTATGGCTACACCTTC. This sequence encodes CSARRVDGYYGYTF.

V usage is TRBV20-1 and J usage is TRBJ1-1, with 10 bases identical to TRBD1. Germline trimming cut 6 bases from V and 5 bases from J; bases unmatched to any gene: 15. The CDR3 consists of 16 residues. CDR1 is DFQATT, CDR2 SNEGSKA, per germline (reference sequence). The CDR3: CSARPPLGQGVTEAFF. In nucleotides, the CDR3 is TGCAGTGCAAGGCCTCCCCTAGGACAGGGGGTTACTGAAGCTTTCTTT.

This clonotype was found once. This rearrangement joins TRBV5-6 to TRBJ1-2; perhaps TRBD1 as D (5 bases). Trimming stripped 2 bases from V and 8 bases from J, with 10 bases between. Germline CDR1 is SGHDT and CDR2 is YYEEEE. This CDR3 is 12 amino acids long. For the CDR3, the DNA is TGTGCCAGCAGCTTTCTCGGGGGAGGCTACACCTTC. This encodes CASSFLGGGYTF. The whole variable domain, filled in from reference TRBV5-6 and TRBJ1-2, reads DAGVTQSPTHLIKTRGQQVTLRCSPKSGHDTVSWYQQALGQGPQFIFQYYEEEERQRGNFPDRFSGHQFPNYSSELNVNALLLGDSALYLCASSFLGGGYTFGSGTRLTVV.